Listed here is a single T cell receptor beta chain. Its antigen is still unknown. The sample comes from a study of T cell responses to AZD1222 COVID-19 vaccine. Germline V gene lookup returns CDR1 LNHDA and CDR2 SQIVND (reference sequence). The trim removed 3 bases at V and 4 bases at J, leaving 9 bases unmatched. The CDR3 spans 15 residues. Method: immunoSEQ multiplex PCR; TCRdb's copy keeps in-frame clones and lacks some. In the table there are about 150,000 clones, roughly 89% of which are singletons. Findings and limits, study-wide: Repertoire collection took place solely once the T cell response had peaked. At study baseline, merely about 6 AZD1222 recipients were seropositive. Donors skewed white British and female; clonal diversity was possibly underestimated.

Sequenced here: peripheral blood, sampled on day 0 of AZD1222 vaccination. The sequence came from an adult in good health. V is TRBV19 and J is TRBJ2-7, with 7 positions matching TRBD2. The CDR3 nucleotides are TGTGCCAGTAGTATTGTGCGGGGGAGTGGGTACGAGCAGTACTTC. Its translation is CASSIVRGSGYEQYF.